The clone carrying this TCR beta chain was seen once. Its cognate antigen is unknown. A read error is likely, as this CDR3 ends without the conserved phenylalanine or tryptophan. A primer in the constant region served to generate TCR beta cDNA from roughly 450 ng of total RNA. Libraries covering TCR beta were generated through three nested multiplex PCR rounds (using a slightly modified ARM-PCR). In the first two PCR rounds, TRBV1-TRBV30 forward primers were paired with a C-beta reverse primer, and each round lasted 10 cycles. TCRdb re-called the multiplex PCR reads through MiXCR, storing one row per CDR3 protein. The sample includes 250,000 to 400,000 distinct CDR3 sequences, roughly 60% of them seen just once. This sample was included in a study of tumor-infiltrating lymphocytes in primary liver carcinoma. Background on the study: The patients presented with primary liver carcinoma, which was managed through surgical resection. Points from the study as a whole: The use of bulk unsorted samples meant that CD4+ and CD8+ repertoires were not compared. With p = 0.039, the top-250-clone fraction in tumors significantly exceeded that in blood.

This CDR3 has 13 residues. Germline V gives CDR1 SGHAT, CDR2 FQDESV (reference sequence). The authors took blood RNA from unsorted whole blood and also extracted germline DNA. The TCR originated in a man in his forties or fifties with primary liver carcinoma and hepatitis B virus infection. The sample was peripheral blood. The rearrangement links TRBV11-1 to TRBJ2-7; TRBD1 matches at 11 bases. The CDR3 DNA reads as TGTGCCAGGAGCTGGGACAGGGGGAGCGAGCAGTACTTA. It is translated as CARSWDRGSEQYL.